The text below deals with one T cell receptor beta chain. This entry comes from a study of shared clonotypes between healthy human individuals. Sequencing was performed with immunoSEQ multiplex PCR; in TCRdb, only in-frame clones are kept and a portion is missing. The sample holds about 2.4 million clones; 80% to 95% are singletons and the top ten take 0.35% to 0.45%. J lost 10 bases, V lost 5 bases, and 13 bases had no gene match. From germline, CDR1 is LNHDA and CDR2 SQIVND (reference sequence). The CDR3 extends over 15 amino acids. The chain couples TRBV19 to TRBJ2-3; 9 nucleotides line up with TRBD2. Sequenced material: naive CD4+ T cells from PBMCs. Specified subset: CD45RA+ positively selected. This sequence originates from a man aged 18-30 years in good health. Some clones in this sample may be carry-over from other donors' samples. The CDR3 loop reads CASSFTAVSGSAQYF. Written as DNA, the CDR3 is TGTGCCAGTAGTTTCACCGCCGTTAGCGGGAGTGCGCAGTATTTT.